This TCR beta chain was documented in a study of blood T cells in healthy people across ages. Study-wide findings and caveats: Roughly linearly, TCR beta diversity per million T cells fell as age increased. When one million T cells were used, diversity estimates were thought to be underestimates. Expanded clonotype shifts may have been confounded, as the donors had an unknown CMV status.

In terms of origin and age, donors were healthy Caucasian individuals from Russia aged about 6 to 95. V lost 3 bases and J lost 4; bases outside the gene matches: 8. The CDR3 is 14 residues long. From germline, CDR1 is DFQATT and CDR2 SNEGSKA (reference sequence). For the second PCR, which ran for about 7 to 11 cycles, a sample-barcoded 5' primer and a J-beta primer mix were used. From the 5' RACE reads, TCRdb called clonotypes with MiXCR, one entry per CDR3 protein. The sample shows approximately 800,000 distinct CDR3 sequences, roughly 64% of them seen only once. This clonotype was counted only a few times. What it recognizes is unknown.

The gene calls are TRBV20-1 and TRBJ1-2; TRBD1 aligns across 7 bases. Material: blood. The clonotype comes from a man younger than 40 in good health. The CDR3 spells CSASRRGQGYGYTF. Here the CDR3 DNA reads TGCAGTGCTAGTCGGAGGGGGCAGGGCTATGGCTACACCTTC.